These 19 T cell receptor beta chains were all obtained from the same sample, sequenced in a study of blood T cells in healthy people across ages. A second roughly 6 to 11 cycle PCR used barcoded and J-beta primers. TCRdb called the 5' RACE reads again in MiXCR, with one record for every CDR3 protein. Among hundreds of thousands of distinct CDR3 sequences listed, approximately 59% were seen once. Sequencing was performed on blood. The receptors stem from a man between 60 and 70 years old in good health.

The V call is TRBV6-2 or TRBV6-3, the J call TRBJ2-7; 8 bases map to TRBD2. With 6 bases clipped from V and 8 bases from J, the junction kept 6 bases outside the gene matches. Germline V lookup: CDR1 MNHEY, CDR2 SVGEGT. This CDR3 contains 12 residues. In DNA form, the CDR3 reads TGTGCCAGCAGCTCCGGGGGGGATCAGCAGTACTTC. Translating gives CASSSGGDQQYF.

V and J are TRBV20-1 and TRBJ2-3, with 15 bases lining up with TRBD2. Germline CDR1 and CDR2: DFQATT and SNEGSKA (reference sequence). There are 15 residues in the CDR3. Unmatched junction bases numbered 3, after V lost 7 bases and J lost 1 base. CDR3 amino acids: CSGTSGGEGTDTQYF. The CDR3 region has the DNA TGCAGTGGGACTAGCGGGGGGGAAGGCACAGATACGCAGTATTTT.

The V gene is TRBV5-1, the J gene TRBJ2-1; a weak D match, TRBD1 (6 bases). V was clipped by 1 base and J by 4 bases, with 12 bases between them. CDR3 length: 15 amino acids. In germline, CDR1 is SGHRS, CDR2 YFSETQ. CDR3 nucleotide sequence: TGCGCCAGCAGCTTGATTAGACAGGAGTACAATGAGCAGTTCTTC. It codes for CASSLIRQEYNEQFF.

This sequence joins TRBV10-3 and TRBJ2-5, with a weak D call TRBD1 (6 bases). V was trimmed by 5 bases and J by 4 bases, leaving 11 bases between them. The CDR3 covers 13 residues. The germline gives CDR1 ENHRY, CDR2 SYGVKD. CDR3 sequence (DNA): TGTGCCATCAGTACAGGGTCGGGAGAGACCCAGTACTTC. Translated: CAISTGSGETQYF.

This sequence joins TRBV5-8 and TRBJ2-4; 10 positions match TRBD2. J lost 2 bases, V lost 7 bases, and 9 bases had no gene match. The CDR3 is 16 residues long. Germline V gene data show CDR1 as SGHTS and CDR2 as YDEGEE. The CDR3 region is CASLAGVGVTKNIQYF. The CDR3 coding sequence is TGTGCCAGCCTAGCGGGAGTAGGGGTGACCAAAAACATTCAGTACTTC.

The chain has TRBV6-6 and TRBJ2-7, with 8 nucleotides matching TRBD2. The last part of the DNA fits TRBJ2-5 better; the J call may be wrong. CDR3 length: 17 amino acids. Germline lookup yields CDR1 MNHNY and CDR2 SVGAGI (reference sequence). The CDR3 is CASSYGTRAPNEETQYF. For the CDR3, the DNA is TGTGCCAGCAGTTACGGGACTAGGGCACCAAACGAAGAGACCCAGTACTTC.

The chain couples TRBV29-1 to TRBJ2-5; D is unclear. V dropped 5 bases and J dropped 11 bases, with 21 bases sitting between them. This CDR3 spans 13 amino acids. The germline V gene has CDR1 SQVTM and CDR2 ANQGSEA. CDR3 residues: CSVSPDHPKAQYF. CDR3 sequence (DNA): TGCAGCGTTTCCCCGGACCACCCTAAGGCTCAGTACTTC.

The CDR3, as DNA: TGTGCCAGCAGTTCTACAGGGGGCCGAGGGTCTAACTATGGCTACACCTTC. Amino acids: CASSSTGGRGSNYGYTF. The chain carries TRBV7-2 and TRBJ1-2; 9 bases match TRBD1. CDR3 length: 17 amino acids. Germline CDR1 SGHTA, CDR2 FQGNSA. The J segment lost 0 bases and the V segment lost 6 bases, leaving 11 bases of the junction unmatched.

The V gene is TRBV6-1, the J gene TRBJ2-7; maybe TRBD1 (7 bases). Per germline, CDR1 MNHNS and CDR2 SASEGT. The CDR3 is 16 amino acids. The V end was cut by 5 bases, the J end by 0 bases, with 17 bases between. This CDR3 reads CASSFPGTAGSYEQYF. The CDR3 DNA reads TGTGCCAGCAGTTTTCCCGGGACAGCGGGCTCCTACGAGCAGTACTTC.

V usage is TRBV27 and J usage is TRBJ1-6, with D hard to call. V lost 7 bases, J lost 7 bases, and 11 bases lay in between. This CDR3 has 13 amino acids. Germline assignment: CDR1 MNHEY and CDR2 SMNVEV (reference sequence). DNA for the CDR3: TGTGCCAGCAAACCGCAGTGGAATTCACCCCTCCACTTT. It codes for CASKPQWNSPLHF.

This clonotype turned up a few times. CDR3 DNA: TGTGCCAGCAGCTTTAGCCGGGGAGCTTACAATGAGCAGTTCTTC. This translates into CASSFSRGAYNEQFF. The V and J genes are TRBV7-8 and TRBJ2-1; a possible D gene is TRBD2 (5 bases). Germline values: CDR1 SGHVS, CDR2 FQNEAQ. The CDR3 has 15 amino acids. The V and J ends lost 3 bases and 4 bases respectively, with 13 bases between them.

The chain recombines TRBV11-2 with TRBJ1-5; D is uncertain. Germline loops: CDR1 SGHAT, CDR2 FQNNGV. Trimming pared 5 bases from V and 5 bases from J, leaving 10 bases between. The CDR3 contains 13 residues. DNA of the CDR3: TGTGCCAGCAGCCAAAACCAGGATCAGCCCCAGCATTTT. This gives the protein CASSQNQDQPQHF.

This clonotype was counted a few times. V is TRBV21-1 and J is TRBJ1-2; the table names TRBD1, a call not compared with the DNA. TRBV21-1 is assigned pseudogene status. This CDR3 contains 16 residues. The CDR3 reads CASSKGRQGANYGYTF. The CDR3 coding sequence is TGTGCCAGCAGCAAAGGACGACAGGGAGCGAACTATGGCTACACCTTC.

V usage is TRBV3-1 and J usage is TRBJ2-1, with 9 bases lining up with TRBD2. The V gene end was trimmed by 1 base and the J gene end by 8 bases; junction bases not matched to a gene: 12. The CDR3 spans 17 residues. Germline assignment: CDR1 LGHDT and CDR2 YNNKEL (reference sequence). CDR3 protein: CASSQAAGGGALYEQFF. The CDR3 nucleotides are TGTGCCAGCAGCCAAGCAGCTGGCGGGGGGGCCCTCTATGAGCAGTTCTTC.

The chain joins TRBV15 to TRBJ2-5, with unresolved D. Germline assignment: CDR1 LNHNV and CDR2 YYDKDF (reference sequence). With 1 base removed from V and 2 bases from J, the gap between germline ends came to 8 bases. This CDR3 is built from 14 residues. The CDR3 sequence: CATSRAVLQETQYF. The CDR3, as DNA: TGTGCCACCAGCAGAGCGGTCCTTCAAGAGACCCAGTACTTC.

Only a few counts were recorded for this clonotype. The V and J genes are TRBV7-2 and TRBJ2-7; possible D gene TRBD2, 5 bases. Looked up from germline, CDR1 is SGHTA and CDR2 is FQGNSA. The CDR3 is 15 residues long. The germline V and J ends were trimmed by 4 bases and 2 bases, with 15 bases remaining between them. CDR3 region: CASSSGLGSPYEQYF. In DNA, the CDR3 is TGTGCCAGCAGCTCTGGACTGGGATCCCCCTACGAGCAGTACTTC.

The chain uses TRBV24-1 and TRBJ1-2, with D unclear. V was clipped by 4 bases and J by 6 bases, with 8 bases between them. CDR3 length: 12 residues. CDR1 and CDR2 (germline): KGHDR, SFDVKD. CDR3 DNA: TGTGCCACCAGTGACCAGAAGGATGGCTACACCTTC. Translating it yields CATSDQKDGYTF.

V is TRBV4-1 and J is TRBJ2-1; no reliable D call. The ends were cut back, 1 base at V and 0 bases at J, with 4 bases in the middle. The CDR3 runs to 14 residues. Per germline, CDR1 MGHRA and CDR2 YSYEKL. The CDR3, as DNA: TGCGCCAGCAGCCAAGGCCCCTCCTACAATGAGCAGTTCTTC. Protein product: CASSQGPSYNEQFF.

The chain has TRBV6-5 and TRBJ2-3; perhaps TRBD1 as D (6 bases). Trimming cost V 7 bases and J 1 base, with 9 bases left between them. Per germline, CDR1 MNHEY and CDR2 SVGAGI. The CDR3 loop spans 13 amino acids. The CDR3 here is CASMGAGTDTQYF. The CDR3 coding sequence is TGTGCCAGCATGGGGGCCGGCACAGATACGCAGTATTTT.